This T cell receptor (beta chain) was sequenced for a study of blood T cell repertoires in COVID-19. Study as a whole: Specimens from acute and convalescent COVID-19 originated in the United States, Italy and Spain. PBMCs, B-cell-depleted T cells, or T cells provided the cDNA or gDNA that made up the material.

Original processing methods: For nucleated cells, counts were estimated from reference gene primer amplification. Assay: immunoSEQ multiplex PCR; the TCRdb copy retains only in-frame clones and omits some. V and J calls and clone size come straight from that table; D and trimming were deduced from the DNA. Of 70,000 to 80,000 clones in the sample, approximately 80% were seen once. There are 14 residues in the CDR3. Trimming pared 6 bases from V and 3 bases from J, leaving 12 bases between. CDR1 and CDR2 (germline): LNHDA, SQIVND (reference sequence). This TCR was recovered from a human donor in a cohort sampled during active COVID-19. This chain uses TRBV19 with TRBJ2-1; D remains ambiguous. Sequencing was performed on peripheral blood. The DNA of the CDR3 is TGTGCCAGTAGAGCGAGTAAGGTCTACAATGAGCAGTTCTTC. Translation gives CASRASKVYNEQFF.